Listed below are T cell receptor beta chains from one sample, sequenced in a study of OX40 agonist ivuxolimab in advanced cancers. Sequenced by immunoSEQ multiplex PCR; TCRdb stores in-frame clones only, minus some. The sample yields 60,000 to 65,000 clones, about nine tenths seen once. The material sequenced was CD4+ or CD8+ T cells sorted from blood, taken in a trial of the OX40 agonist ivuxolimab. The receptors stem from an adult with an advanced solid tumor such as melanoma, head and neck, liver or kidney cancer. Both conserved end residues are part of each CDR3. The order of the fields is J gene, clone size, V gene, D gene, CDR3 DNA, CDR3 protein. A D gene is named only where the DNA matches it firmly. Clone size is shown for a subset of rows, as once, few, many or a class of expanded clone.

j_gene: TRBJ2-7; abundance: -; v_gene: TRBV27; d_gene: -; CDR3nt: TGTGCCAGCAGTGGGGGACCGTCCTACGAGCAGTACTTC; CDR3aa: CASSGGPSYEQYF
j_gene: TRBJ2-3; abundance: -; v_gene: TRBV27; d_gene: TRBD2; CDR3nt: TGTGCCAGCAGTCCCCCTCGACTAGCGGGAGGCTCAGATACGCAGTATTTT; CDR3aa: CASSPPRLAGGSDTQYF
j_gene: TRBJ2-3; abundance: -; v_gene: TRBV14; d_gene: TRBD2; CDR3nt: TGTGCCAGCAGCCTCACTAGCGGGAGGGCCCTGAGAACAGATACGCAGTATTTT; CDR3aa: CASSLTSGRALRTDTQYF
j_gene: TRBJ2-5; abundance: -; v_gene: TRBV29-1; d_gene: -; CDR3nt: TGCAGCGTGTATTCAGGGGCAGGGGAGACCCAGTACTTC; CDR3aa: CSVYSGAGETQYF
j_gene: TRBJ1-2; abundance: -; v_gene: TRBV28; d_gene: -; CDR3nt: TGTGCCAGCAGTTTATCGTTGGGTGATGGCTACACCTTC; CDR3aa: CASSLSLGDGYTF
j_gene: TRBJ2-7; abundance: once; v_gene: TRBV10-1; d_gene: TRBD2; CDR3nt: TGCGCCAGCAGCGAGGGACTAGCGGGAGGCGACGAGCAGTACTTC; CDR3aa: CASSEGLAGGDEQYF
j_gene: TRBJ2-7; abundance: once; v_gene: TRBV5-4; d_gene: -; CDR3nt: TGTGCCAGCAGCTTGAGGGGAACCGACGAGCAGTACTTC; CDR3aa: CASSLRGTDEQYF
j_gene: TRBJ2-3; abundance: -; v_gene: TRBV7-7; d_gene: TRBD2; CDR3nt: TGTGCTAGCAGCCCTGGACTAGCGGCTCCAAGGGATACGCAGTATTTT; CDR3aa: CASSPGLAAPRDTQYF
j_gene: TRBJ1-4; abundance: -; v_gene: TRBV7-5; d_gene: -; CDR3nt: TGTGCCAGAAGCGCCAGGGGGCGATGTGAAAAACTGTTTTTT; CDR3aa: CARSARGRCEKLFF
j_gene: TRBJ1-4; abundance: -; v_gene: TRBV19; d_gene: -; CDR3nt: TGTGCCAGTAGACGGGCAACTAATGAAAAACTGTTTTTT; CDR3aa: CASRRATNEKLFF
j_gene: TRBJ2-1; abundance: -; v_gene: TRBV10-2; d_gene: -; CDR3nt: TGCGCCAGCAGTGATGACCCGATGACTATTTCCTACAATGAGCAGTTCTTC; CDR3aa: CASSDDPMTISYNEQFF
j_gene: TRBJ2-3; abundance: -; v_gene: TRBV19; d_gene: -; CDR3nt: TGTGCCAGTAGTATAGGAGGTATGGGGGGAGTCACAGATACGCAGTATTTT; CDR3aa: CASSIGGMGGVTDTQYF
j_gene: TRBJ2-7; abundance: -; v_gene: TRBV4-1; d_gene: -; CDR3nt: TGCGCCAGCAGCCAAGTCTCTACAGCCACCTACGAGCAGTACTTC; CDR3aa: CASSQVSTATYEQYF
j_gene: TRBJ2-7; abundance: -; v_gene: TRBV2; d_gene: TRBD2; CDR3nt: TGTGCCAGCTTCCCGACTAGCGGGGACTACGAGCAGTACTTC; CDR3aa: CASFPTSGDYEQYF
j_gene: TRBJ2-7; abundance: -; v_gene: TRBV7-2; d_gene: -; CDR3nt: TGTGCCAGCAGCTCTCGGGACAAAGCCTACGAGCAGTACTTC; CDR3aa: CASSSRDKAYEQYF
j_gene: TRBJ1-5; abundance: -; v_gene: TRBV11-2; d_gene: TRBD1; CDR3nt: TGTGCCAGCAGCTTGGGACAGCTCAATCAGCCCCAGCATTTT; CDR3aa: CASSLGQLNQPQHF
j_gene: TRBJ1-1; abundance: -; v_gene: TRBV20-1; d_gene: TRBD1; CDR3nt: TGCAGTGCCTATCAGGGGGCGGAAGCTTTCTTT; CDR3aa: CSAYQGAEAFF
j_gene: TRBJ2-2; abundance: -; v_gene: TRBV6-5; d_gene: TRBD2; CDR3nt: TGTGCCAGCACTCACGGGGGGGCCGGGGAGCTGTTTTTT; CDR3aa: CASTHGGAGELFF
j_gene: TRBJ1-4; abundance: -; v_gene: TRBV28; d_gene: -; CDR3nt: TGTGCCAGCAGTCCGTCCCCGCTCACTAATGAAAAACTGTTTTTT; CDR3aa: CASSPSPLTNEKLFF
j_gene: TRBJ1-4; abundance: -; v_gene: TRBV15; d_gene: -; CDR3nt: TGTGCCACCAGCAGAATTGGGACCACGGATGAAAAACTGTTTTTT; CDR3aa: CATSRIGTTDEKLFF
j_gene: TRBJ2-4; abundance: -; v_gene: TRBV6-6; d_gene: -; CDR3nt: TGTGCCAGCAGTTACGACGGCAAAAACATTCAGTACTTC; CDR3aa: CASSYDGKNIQYF
j_gene: TRBJ2-7; abundance: -; v_gene: TRBV28; d_gene: -; CDR3nt: TGTGCCAGCAGCACCCTTGGCCGAACAATGGACTTAGAGCAGTACTTC; CDR3aa: CASSTLGRTMDLEQYF
j_gene: TRBJ2-1; abundance: -; v_gene: TRBV5-1; d_gene: -; CDR3nt: TGCGCCAGCAGCTTGGACCTTGCGGCAATTAGCTCCTACAATGAGCAGTTCTTC; CDR3aa: CASSLDLAAISSYNEQFF
j_gene: TRBJ2-1; abundance: -; v_gene: TRBV13; d_gene: -; CDR3nt: TGTGCCAGCAGCTTAGAGGGGGCTAGCGGCTACAATGAGCAGTTCTTC; CDR3aa: CASSLEGASGYNEQFF
j_gene: TRBJ2-1; abundance: -; v_gene: TRBV20-1; d_gene: -; CDR3nt: TGCAGCTACAATGAGCAGTTCTTC; CDR3aa: CSYNEQFF
j_gene: TRBJ1-4; abundance: -; v_gene: TRBV6-5; d_gene: -; CDR3nt: TGTGCCAGCAGTCAGGGGCGCAGAGGTGAAAAACTGTTTTTT; CDR3aa: CASSQGRRGEKLFF
j_gene: TRBJ2-3; abundance: -; v_gene: TRBV10-3; d_gene: -; CDR3nt: TGTGCCATCAGCGAACGGGCAGGGACAGATACGCAGTATTTT; CDR3aa: CAISERAGTDTQYF
j_gene: TRBJ2-7; abundance: -; v_gene: TRBV28; d_gene: -; CDR3nt: TGTGCCAGCAGTTTAAGGAACGAGCAGTACTTC; CDR3aa: CASSLRNEQYF
j_gene: TRBJ2-7; abundance: -; v_gene: TRBV7-6; d_gene: -; CDR3nt: TGTGCCAGCAGCTTAGCGGGGACCGGAGAGCAGTACTTC; CDR3aa: CASSLAGTGEQYF